Detailed here is one T cell receptor beta chain. The junction departs from germline at one end; a sequencing error may be responsible. Profiled with immunoSEQ multiplex PCR; TCRdb holds only in-frame clones, not every one. The data hold about 310,000 clones, with about 89% observed a single time. Germline lookup yields CDR1 MDHEN and CDR2 SYDVKM. The CDR3 is 14 amino acids. This specimen belongs to a study of blood T cell repertoires in COVID-19. Study as a whole: Both acute and convalescent COVID-19 samples were obtained from the United States, Italy and Spain. Sources were T cells, B-cell-depleted T cells, or PBMCs; the material itself was cDNA or gDNA.

This clonotype originated in a woman aged 50 to 60 who had recovered from COVID-19. The specimen was peripheral blood. V usage is TRBV28 and J usage is TRBJ1-4; no definite D call. CDR3 residues: CASSSGLLRSIAVF. The CDR3 nucleotides read TGTGCCAGCAGTTCCGGTCTTTTGCGGTCAATCGCTGTTTTT.